The rows below give T cell receptor beta chains drawn from one sample of a study of identical twins. In TCRdb, the 5' RACE reads were re-called with MiXCR into one record per CDR3 protein. This sample carries roughly 470,000 distinct CDR3 sequences, 14% of them seen once, and the ten largest clones take more than 0.8%. This same sample was also part of a study on yellow fever vaccine responses in identical twins.

The sample consisted of CD4+ T cells sorted from blood. These receptor sequences come from a woman aged 18-35 years in good health. Both conserved end residues are part of each CDR3. A D gene is named only where the DNA matches it firmly. A clone size is listed for some rows: how often the clone was seen (once, few, many), or a class if it is expanded.

len	v_gene	j_gene	d_gene	abundance	CDR3nt	CDR3aa
16	TRBV23-1	TRBJ2-6	.	.	TGCGCCAGCAGTCGGCAGATCCTCTCTGGGGCCAACGTCCTGACTTTC	CASSRQILSGANVLTF
14	TRBV30	TRBJ2-3	TRBD1	few	TGTGCCTGGGGGGGACAGGGAAAAAGAGATACGCAGTATTTT	CAWGGQGKRDTQYF
15	TRBV7-9	TRBJ2-5	.	.	TGTGCCAGCAGCGATCGGGACGGAAGAAAAGAGACCCAGTACTTC	CASSDRDGRKETQYF
16	TRBV7-9	TRBJ2-7	TRBD1	many	TGTGCCAGCAGCCCATATGTGGGACAGGGCTCTTACGAGCAGTACTTC	CASSPYVGQGSYEQYF
13	TRBV10-3	TRBJ1-6	.	.	TGTGCCGTGGGGGACGGAGATAATTCACCCCTCCACTTT	CAVGDGDNSPLHF
15	TRBV20-1	TRBJ2-1	TRBD2	.	TGCAGTGCTAGAGCGAGCGGGGGGGCCTTCAATGAGCAGTTCTTC	CSARASGGAFNEQFF
15	TRBV11-2	TRBJ2-5	.	few	TGTGCCAGCAGCTTAGTTAGTACGGGAGTGGCGACCCAGTACTTC	CASSLVSTGVATQYF
15	TRBV30	TRBJ2-3	.	.	TGTGCCTGGAGTGTACGTGGTGGGGTGGGAGATACGCAGTATTTT	CAWSVRGGVGDTQYF
13	TRBV6-1	TRBJ2-5	TRBD1	.	TGTGCCAGCAGACAAACGGGACAGGGCCCCCAGTACTTC	CASRQTGQGPQYF
15	TRBV5-1	TRBJ2-1	TRBD2	few	TGCGCCAGCAGCATTAGCGGGAGGGCGGGCAATGAGCAGTTCTTC	CASSISGRAGNEQFF
15	TRBV5-1	TRBJ1-4	.	many	TGCGCCAGCAGCTACGGACGTACAACTAATGAAAAACTGTTTTTT	CASSYGRTTNEKLFF
15	TRBV6-1	TRBJ1-2	TRBD1	.	TGTGCCAGCAGTGTACGGACAGGGTCTAGCTATGGCTACACCTTC	CASSVRTGSSYGYTF
11	TRBV7-2	TRBJ2-2	.	many	TGTGCCAGCAGACTTACCGGGGAGCTGTTTTTT	CASRLTGELFF
17	TRBV6-1	TRBJ2-7	TRBD2	.	TGTGCCAGCAGCCCCTTTCTGGTTGGGGGGGTCTCCTACGAGCAGTACTTC	CASSPFLVGGVSYEQYF
14	TRBV20-1	TRBJ1-3	.	few	TGCAGTGCTAGAGATCCCAGAGGGCAGAACACCATATATTTT	CSARDPRGQNTIYF
15	TRBV6-5	TRBJ2-7	TRBD2	few	TGTGCCAGCAGTTACTCGGGACTAGCCACCCTCGAGCAGTACTTC	CASSYSGLATLEQYF
14	TRBV5-1	TRBJ2-5	TRBD1	few	TGCGCCAGCAGCCGTTGGGACAGTTCAGAGACCCAGTACTTC	CASSRWDSSETQYF
14	TRBV9	TRBJ1-5	.	few	TGTGCCAGCAGCGACGGGACAAACAATCAGCCCCAGCATTTT	CASSDGTNNQPQHF
13	TRBV5-1	TRBJ2-7	.	many	TGCGCCAGCAGCTTGGACTTAGCCTACGAGCAGTACTTC	CASSLDLAYEQYF
13	TRBV7-2	TRBJ2-2	.	.	TGTGCCAGCAGGGGGACGCAGACCGGGGAGCTGTTTTTT	CASRGTQTGELFF
16	TRBV5-1	TRBJ2-3	.	.	TGCGCCAGCAGCTTGAAAAGCGGTTACAGCACAGATACGCAGTATTTT	CASSLKSGYSTDTQYF
16	TRBV6-1	TRBJ2-4	.	.	TGTGCCAGCAGGGGTCGGACAACAACAGCCAAAAACATTCAGTACTTC	CASRGRTTTAKNIQYF
12	TRBV15	TRBJ2-5	.	few	TGTGCCACCAGCAGAGCGGGACAGACCCAGTACTTC	CATSRAGQTQYF
14	TRBV20-1	TRBJ1-5	TRBD1	few	TGCAGTGCTAGAAGCAGGGGGGAAGATCAGCCCCAGCATTTT	CSARSRGEDQPQHF
13	TRBV6-1	TRBJ2-1	.	few	TGTGCCAGCAGTGAAGTAAGGGATGGTGAGCAGTTCTTC	CASSEVRDGEQFF
16	TRBV5-1	TRBJ2-5	TRBD2	many	TGCGCCAGCAGCTCCGGACTAGCCTGGGACCAAGAGACCCAGTACTTC	CASSSGLAWDQETQYF
14	TRBV5-6	TRBJ2-5	.	.	TGTGCCAGCAGCCTTGGCGGGGTGAAGGAGACCCAGTACTTC	CASSLGGVKETQYF
15	TRBV5-1	TRBJ2-5	.	few	TGCGCCAGCAGCAACACGGGACGTGCTCAAGAGACCCAGTACTTC	CASSNTGRAQETQYF
13	TRBV5-1	TRBJ2-7	TRBD1	.	TGCGCCAGCAGCAGGGACAGCTCCTACGAGCAGCACTTC	CASSRDSSYEQHF
14	TRBV3-1	TRBJ1-5	TRBD1	few	TGTGCCAGCAGCCAAGTAGCAGGGGGGCAGCCCCAGCATTTT	CASSQVAGGQPQHF
15	TRBV18	TRBJ1-1	.	.	TGTGCCAGCTCTCCCACCATCTCCGGGGGCACTGAAGCTTTCTTT	CASSPTISGGTEAFF
14	TRBV7-2	TRBJ2-5	.	.	TGTGCCAGCAGCCCTGAGCGGAGAGGGAAGACCCAGTACTTC	CASSPERRGKTQYF
17	TRBV7-2	TRBJ2-2	TRBD2	once	TGTGCCAGCAGCTTAGTAGGAGCGGGAGGGAACACCGGGGAGCTGTTTTTT	CASSLVGAGGNTGELFF
12	TRBV30	TRBJ2-7	.	once	TGTGCCTGGAGTGTACACATCGGAGAGCAGTACTTC	CAWSVHIGEQYF
13	TRBV3-1	TRBJ2-2	.	.	TGTGCCAGCAGCCAAGGGGGATACGGGGAGCTGTTTTTT	CASSQGGYGELFF
13	TRBV6-2/TRBV6-3	TRBJ2-1	.	.	TGTGCCAGCCGAAATGGGGGGGGCTATGAGCAGTTCTTC	CASRNGGGYEQFF
14	TRBV5-1	TRBJ2-5	TRBD1	few	TGCGCCAGCAGCTTAGGGCAGGGGGCGATGACCCAGTACTTC	CASSLGQGAMTQYF
14	TRBV7-3	TRBJ2-1	TRBD1	.	TGTGCCAGCAGCTTAACCGACAGGGGGATCGAGCAGTTCTTC	CASSLTDRGIEQFF
10	TRBV29-1	TRBJ1-1	.	.	TGCAGCGTTGATTACCCTGAAGCTTTCTTT	CSVDYPEAFF
14	TRBV2	TRBJ2-1	.	few	TGTGCCAGCGCTGGGGGGTTGTCCTACAATGAGCAGTTCTTC	CASAGGLSYNEQFF
14	TRBV5-1	TRBJ1-1	TRBD1	few	TGCGCCAGCAGCGGGGGACAGGCGAACACTGAAGCTTTCTTT	CASSGGQANTEAFF
15	TRBV7-2	TRBJ2-5	.	few	TGTGCCAGCAGCTTTATCTCCGGGGGGCGGGAGACCCAGTACTTC	CASSFISGGRETQYF
14	TRBV6-1	TRBJ2-7	TRBD2	many	TGTGCCAGCACACCTAGCGGGAGGGGCAACGAGCAGTACTTC	CASTPSGRGNEQYF